One sample yielded the 9 T cell receptor beta chains listed below, sequenced in a study of response to subunit inactivated influenza vaccine. TCRdb processed the RT-PCR reads anew with MiXCR; each CDR3 protein has one entry. This sample carries 500,000 to 550,000 distinct CDR3 sequences, approximately 7.7% of them seen once, and the ten largest clones take about 12%. Specimen: PBMCs from blood, collected around 25 months after vaccination. These receptors originate from a man aged 45-69 years who received an inactivated influenza vaccine.

In its sample, this clonotype was seen many times. The genes are TRBV11-3 and TRBJ2-1, with D unresolved. Germline V gene lookup returns CDR1 SGHNT and CDR2 YENEEA. V was shortened by 1 base and J by 10 bases, with 14 bases between the two germline ends. The CDR3 is 14 residues long. As DNA, the CDR3 is TGTGCCAGCAGCTTAGGGTCCCAGGTGCCAGAGCAGTTCTTC. This translates into CASSLGSQVPEQFF.

There are many counts of this clonotype. J is TRBJ1-1 and V is TRBV5-6, with D perhaps matching TRBD1 (5 bases). The CDR3 spans 14 residues. Deletions cut 0 bases from V and 5 bases from J, with 11 bases between. Germline V CDR1 and CDR2: SGHDT, YYEEEE. The CDR3 region is CASSLVGASTEAFF. CDR3 sequence (DNA): TGTGCCAGCAGCTTGGTAGGGGCAAGTACTGAAGCTTTCTTT. Drawing the rest from reference TRBV5-6 and TRBJ1-1, the complete variable domain is DAGVTQSPTHLIKTRGQQVTLRCSPKSGHDTVSWYQQALGQGPQFIFQYYEEEERQRGNFPDRFSGHQFPNYSSELNVNALLLGDSALYLCASSLVGASTEAFFGQGTRLTVV.

This chain joins TRBV29-1 and TRBJ2-1; 8 bases align to TRBD2. Unmatched junction bases numbered 17, after V lost 6 bases and J lost 10 bases. The CDR3 contains 15 residues. CDR1 and CDR2 from the germline V gene are SQVTM and ANQGSEA. As DNA, the CDR3 is TGCAGCGTCCCGGGACTAGGGGCCCTTGGAAGGGAGCAGTTCTTC. This gives the protein CSVPGLGALGREQFF.

This chain links TRBV9 with TRBJ2-1; D could derive from TRBD1 or TRBD2 (7 bases each). Germline CDR1 and CDR2: SGDLS and YYNGEE. V gave up 7 bases and J gave up 2 bases, with 13 bases separating them. This CDR3 is 14 amino acids long. The CDR3 spells CASGTAGTYNEQFF. The CDR3 DNA is TGTGCCAGCGGGACAGCGGGAACCTACAATGAGCAGTTCTTC.

The CDR3 DNA reads TGCGCCAGCAGCCAGACCACTGGGGGGCTGGGCACTGAAGCTTTCTTT. The encoded protein is CASSQTTGGLGTEAFF. This chain links TRBV4-1 with TRBJ1-1; TRBD1 might be the D (6 bases). Between the trimmed V and J ends, which lost 3 bases and 4 bases, there was a span of 18 bases. CDR1 is MGHRA, CDR2 YSYEKL, per germline. This CDR3 comprises 16 residues.

The V and J genes are TRBV20-1 and TRBJ2-1, with D possibly being TRBD1 (5 bases). Germline CDR1 DFQATT, CDR2 SNEGSKA (reference sequence). Trimming shortened V by 3 bases and J by 9 bases, and 15 bases separated the two germline ends. This CDR3 region has 13 residues. This chain's CDR3 is CSASFQGTGEQFF. The CDR3 DNA sequence: TGCAGTGCTAGTTTCCAGGGTACGGGTGAGCAGTTCTTC.

This clonotype was detected only a few times. The J gene is TRBJ2-7, the V gene TRBV4-1, with 9 bases fitting TRBD1. The length of the CDR3 is 15 residues. The germline gives CDR1 MGHRA, CDR2 YSYEKL. Trimming removed 1 base from V and 4 bases from J; junction bases left unmatched: 5. The CDR3 coding sequence is TGCGCCAGCAGCCAAGCCGGGACAGGGTCGTACGAGCAGTACTTC. This translates into CASSQAGTGSYEQYF.

A few counts support this clonotype. The chain couples TRBV10-3 to TRBJ2-1; D remains unclear. Germline V gives CDR1 ENHRY, CDR2 SYGVKD. The CDR3 is 13 residues long. Trimming removed 9 bases from V and 5 bases from J, with 14 bases in between. CDR3 loop: CAILNSANNEQFF. The DNA for the CDR3 is TGTGCCATTCTAAACTCCGCCAACAATGAGCAGTTCTTC.

V and J are TRBV6-5 and TRBJ1-6; a possible D gene is TRBD1 (5 bases). This CDR3 region has 15 residues. Germline assignment: CDR1 MNHEY and CDR2 SVGAGI. Trimming pared 2 bases from V and 8 bases from J, leaving 13 bases between. CDR3 in amino acids: CASSYEPGHYSPLHF. The CDR3 coding sequence is TGTGCCAGCAGTTACGAGCCAGGGCATTATTCACCCCTCCACTTT.